The 25 T cell receptor beta chains below all came from one sample that was sequenced in a study of cytomegalovirus exposure and HLA in healthy donors. Primers for the PCR totalled 60 Vbeta and 13 Jbeta. Clones were sequenced by immunoSEQ multiplex PCR, and TCRdb holds only the in-frame ones, with some missing. The table for this sample gives about 200,000 clones. The sequencing input was PBMCs. All receptors come from a girl aged 2 to 9 in good health and CMV-seropositive.

The V gene is TRBV9, the J gene TRBJ2-6; D is perhaps TRBD2 (6 bases). Germline lookup yields CDR1 SGDLS and CDR2 YYNGEE. The CDR3 is 18 amino acids. Trimming took 2 bases from V and 0 from J, leaving 15 bases between them. The CDR3 loop reads CASSVPRRGPSGANVLTF. The DNA of the CDR3 is TGTGCCAGCAGCGTCCCGAGGAGGGGCCCCTCTGGGGCCAACGTCCTGACTTTC.

The chain has TRBV6-5 and TRBJ2-3, with TRBD2 matching 9 bases. Unmatched junction bases numbered 5, after V lost 6 bases and J lost 1 base. CDR3 length: 15 amino acids. Germline V gene data show CDR1 as MNHEY and CDR2 as SVGAGI. The CDR3: CASRTIAGGTDTQYF. The DNA for the CDR3 is TGTGCCAGCAGGACTATAGCGGGGGGCACAGATACGCAGTATTTT.

The chain couples TRBV2 to TRBJ2-1; TRBD2 aligns across 8 bases. The germline V gene encodes CDR1 SNHLY and CDR2 FYNNEI. Germline trimming cut 4 bases from V and 6 bases from J; bases unmatched to any gene: 8. The CDR3 is 15 residues long. CDR3 protein: CASSAAGVFFNEQFF. The CDR3 DNA reads as TGTGCCAGCAGTGCAGCGGGAGTATTTTTCAATGAGCAGTTCTTC.

V gene TRBV6-6 combines with J gene TRBJ1-2, with 8 positions matching TRBD1. Germline trimming cut 6 bases from V and 3 bases from J; bases unmatched to any gene: 9. The CDR3 loop spans 15 amino acids. The germline V gene has CDR1 MNHNY and CDR2 SVGAGI (reference sequence). The CDR3 DNA sequence: TGTGCCAGCAGCCCATCTATGGACAGGGACTATGGCTACACCTTC. Translating gives CASSPSMDRDYGYTF.

The rearrangement joins TRBV29-1 to TRBJ2-6; 7 bases are a match to TRBD1. The CDR3 has 17 residues. J was trimmed by 2 bases and V by 4 bases; bases with no gene match: 11. The germline V gene has CDR1 SQVTM and CDR2 ANQGSEA. The CDR3 coding sequence is TGCAGCGTTGTTCCCGGGTCCGGGACAGCTGGGGCCAACGTCCTGACTTTC. This sequence encodes CSVVPGSGTAGANVLTF.

The chain recombines TRBV5-1 with TRBJ2-2, with D perhaps TRBD2 (6 bases). This CDR3 is built from 13 residues. Deletions cut 2 bases from V and 4 bases from J, with 6 bases between. Germline V gene lookup returns CDR1 SGHRS and CDR2 YFSETQ. The DNA for the CDR3 is TGCGCCAGCAGCTTTAGCGGCACCGGGGAGCTGTTTTTT. It yields the protein CASSFSGTGELFF.

The chain couples TRBV15 to TRBJ1-1; TRBD1 aligns across 7 bases. CDR1 is LNHNV and CDR2 is YYDKDF in the germline V gene (reference sequence). V dropped 5 bases and J dropped 3; count of bases not matched to a gene: 6. This CDR3 spans 14 amino acids. CDR3 DNA sequence: TGTGCCACCAGCTGCTGCAGGGGGTACACTGAAGCTTTCTTT. It specifies CATSCCRGYTEAFF.

With respect to this clone: A junction boundary mismatches the germline segment, possibly from a read error. The V gene is TRBV19, the J gene TRBJ2-7; tentative D call: TRBD1 (5 bases). The CDR3 is 18 residues long. Looked up from germline, CDR1 is LNHDA and CDR2 is SQIVND (reference sequence). The CDR3, as DNA: TGTGCCAGTAGTAAAAGCCCCGCGGCAAGGGGCCCTTCCTCCGAGCAGTACTTC. Amino acids: CASSKSPAARGPSSEQYF.

V gene TRBV7-6 combines with J gene TRBJ1-4; D remains unclear. V was shortened by 5 bases and J by 8 bases, with 12 bases between the two germline ends. Germline V lookup: CDR1 SGHVS, CDR2 FNYEAQ. This CDR3 is built from 13 residues. The CDR3 nucleotides are TGTGCCAGCAGCATGGGTGTGGGCGAAAAACTGTTTTTT. Its translation: CASSMGVGEKLFF.

The chain combines TRBV27 with TRBJ2-7, with D possibly TRBD1 on 6 matching bases. Germline CDR1 and CDR2: MNHEY and SMNVEV (reference sequence). This CDR3 contains 12 residues. The V end lost 5 bases, the J end lost 5 bases, and 10 bases lay between the germline ends. The CDR3 region is CASSPQGNEQYF. The CDR3 DNA sequence: TGTGCCAGCAGTCCACAGGGAAACGAGCAGTACTTC.

The chain joins TRBV2 to TRBJ1-5; possible D gene TRBD1, 6 bases. Trimming took 6 bases from V and 0 from J, leaving 15 bases between them. Germline values: CDR1 SNHLY, CDR2 FYNNEI. CDR3 size: 16 residues. CDR3 in amino acids: CASRPINRDSNQPQHF. In DNA, the CDR3 is TGTGCCAGCAGGCCGATCAACAGGGATAGCAATCAGCCCCAGCATTTT.

The chain is built from TRBV5-5 and TRBJ2-5, with 7 bases identical to TRBD2. Germline lookup yields CDR1 SGHKS and CDR2 YYEKEE (reference sequence). The ends lost 0 bases at V and 4 bases at J; junction bases unmatched: 3. The CDR3 runs to 14 residues. DNA of the CDR3: TGTGCCAGCAGCTTGGTGGGGGGGACAGAGACCCAGTACTTC. As protein: CASSLVGGTETQYF.

V usage is TRBV7-9 and J usage is TRBJ2-3; 8 bases are a match to TRBD2. The CDR3 covers 18 residues. CDR1 and CDR2 from the germline V gene are SEHNR and FQNEAQ (reference sequence). With V trimmed by 4 bases and J by 1 base, 13 bases remained unmatched. The CDR3: CASSSRRLAGSRTDTQYF. CDR3 coding DNA: TGTGCCAGCAGCTCCCGTCGGCTAGCGGGTTCCCGCACAGATACGCAGTATTTT. The full variable domain, completed using reference TRBV7-9 and TRBJ2-3, is DTGVSQNPRHKITKRGQNVTFRCDPISEHNRLYWYRQTLGQGPEFLTYFQNEAQLEKSRLLSDRFSAERPKGSFSTLEIQRTEQGDSAMYLCASSSRRLAGSRTDTQYFGPGTRLTVL.

The V gene is TRBV10-3, the J gene TRBJ1-2, with D uncertain. Trimming stripped 2 bases from V and 8 bases from J, with 6 bases between. The germline V gene encodes CDR1 ENHRY and CDR2 SYGVKD. This CDR3 is 11 amino acids long. The CDR3 bases are TGTGCCATCAGTGAGACATACGGCTACACCTTC. Translated: CAISETYGYTF.

The gene calls are TRBV28 and TRBJ2-2, with 8 bases identical to TRBD2. Germline V lookup: CDR1 MDHEN, CDR2 SYDVKM. CDR3 length equals 14 residues. Losses at the gene ends were 8 bases for V and 4 bases for J; bases not matched to a gene: 6. CDR3 sequence: CASREGYSTGELFF. The CDR3 DNA is TGTGCCAGCCGGGAGGGATATAGCACCGGGGAGCTGTTTTTT.

The J gene is TRBJ1-1, the V gene TRBV7-9, with D maybe TRBD1 (5 bases). Looked up from germline, CDR1 is SEHNR and CDR2 is FQNEAQ (reference sequence). CDR3 length: 14 residues. V lost 7 bases and J lost 10, with 22 bases in between. CDR3 nucleotide sequence: TGTGCCAGCATCGACGAAGGGGCCGGACGCGGAGCTTTCTTT. Its protein is CASIDEGAGRGAFF.

The chain employs TRBV28 and TRBJ2-5, with 9 nucleotides matching TRBD2. The CDR3 has 16 residues. Looked up from germline, CDR1 is MDHEN and CDR2 is SYDVKM. V lost 5 bases, J lost 5 bases, and 12 bases stayed unmatched. The CDR3 is CASSIPGTSRGETQYF. CDR3 sequence (DNA): TGTGCCAGCAGTATACCCGGGACTAGCCGTGGGGAGACCCAGTACTTC.

This chain connects TRBV28 to TRBJ2-3; no reliable D call. Germline CDR1 is MDHEN and CDR2 is SYDVKM. V was cut by 8 bases and J by 6 bases, with 12 bases left in between. The CDR3 runs to 12 residues. The CDR3 nucleotides are TGTGCCAGCGGTGATGCAGCGGATACGCAGTATTTT. This encodes CASGDAADTQYF.

The chain uses TRBV7-2 and TRBJ2-5; 8 positions agree with TRBD2. The CDR3 has 16 residues. Per the germline V gene, CDR1 is SGHTA and CDR2 is FQGNSA. V trimming: 5 bases; J trimming: 5 bases; junction bases outside the gene matches: 13. In nucleotides, the CDR3 is TGTGCCAGCAGCCTCCCCGGGACTAGTGTCTCGGAGACCCAGTACTTC. Translation: CASSLPGTSVSETQYF.

The V call is TRBV5-6, the J call TRBJ2-5; 10 bases are shared with TRBD2. The junction had 4 bases not matched to a gene; V was cut back by 5 bases and J by 0 bases. Germline V gives CDR1 SGHDT, CDR2 YYEEEE. The CDR3 runs to 15 residues. DNA for the CDR3: TGTGCCAGCAGTGGACTAGCGGACTACCAAGAGACCCAGTACTTC. Protein product: CASSGLADYQETQYF.

V gene TRBV5-1 combines with J gene TRBJ2-2, with D tentatively TRBD2 (6 bases). The CDR3 has 19 amino acids. Germline V gives CDR1 SGHRS, CDR2 YFSETQ. Trimming took off 3 bases at V and 1 base at J, with 22 bases between the two ends. CDR3 in DNA: TGCGCCAGCAGCTCAACCCCCGGGCTAGCGCTTAAGAACACCGGGGAGCTGTTTTTT. It is translated as CASSSTPGLALKNTGELFF.

J is TRBJ2-3 and V is TRBV25-1; TRBD1 matches at 7 bases. This CDR3 is 17 amino acids long. V dropped 4 bases and J dropped 0; count of bases not matched to a gene: 10. The V gene's germline CDR1 is MGHDK and CDR2 SYGVNS. CDR3 coding DNA: TGTGCCAGCAGTGTGAACCGGGACAGCTCTAGCACAGATACGCAGTATTTT. It codes for CASSVNRDSSSTDTQYF.

This chain joins TRBV7-6 and TRBJ2-5, with 9 nucleotides matching TRBD1. From germline, CDR1 is SGHVS and CDR2 FNYEAQ. The CDR3 extends over 15 amino acids. V shed 5 bases and J 5 bases; nucleotides not matched to a gene: 9. The CDR3 sequence: CASSLGTGIRETQYF. CDR3 DNA sequence: TGTGCCAGCAGCCTAGGGACAGGGATTAGGGAGACCCAGTACTTC.

The V gene is TRBV29-1, the J gene TRBJ2-7; a possible D gene is TRBD1 (6 bases). The CDR3 length is 12 residues. Per germline, CDR1 SQVTM and CDR2 ANQGSEA. V shed 6 bases and J shed 7 bases, with 16 bases lying between them. DNA of the CDR3: TGCAGCGTGGCCACAGGGTTAGGGGAGCAGTACTTC. Translated: CSVATGLGEQYF.

The chain joins TRBV2 to TRBJ2-7; 12 nucleotides match TRBD1. The CDR3 is made up of 16 amino acids. Trimming cost V 7 bases and J 1 base; bases outside gene matches: 8. The germline CDR1 and CDR2 sequences are SNHLY and FYNNEI. DNA for the CDR3: TGTGCCAGCAATCCCACGGGACAGGGGGCTTCCTACGAGCAGTACTTC. It yields the protein CASNPTGQGASYEQYF.